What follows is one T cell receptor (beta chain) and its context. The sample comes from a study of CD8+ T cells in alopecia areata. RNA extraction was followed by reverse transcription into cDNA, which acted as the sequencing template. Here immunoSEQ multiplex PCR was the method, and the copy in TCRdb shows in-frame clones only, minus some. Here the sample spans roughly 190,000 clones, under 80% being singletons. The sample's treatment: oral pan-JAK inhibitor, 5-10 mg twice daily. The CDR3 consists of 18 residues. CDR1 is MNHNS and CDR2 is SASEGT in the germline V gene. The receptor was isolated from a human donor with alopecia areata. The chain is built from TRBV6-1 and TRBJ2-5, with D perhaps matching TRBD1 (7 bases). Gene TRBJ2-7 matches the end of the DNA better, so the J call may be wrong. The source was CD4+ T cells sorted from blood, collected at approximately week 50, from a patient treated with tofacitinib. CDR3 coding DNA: TGTGCCAGCAGTGATCCAGGGGGGAAGATTAAGGCTGACTACGAGCAGTACTTC. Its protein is CASSDPGGKIKADYEQYF.